This section outlines one T cell receptor (beta chain) sequence together with its context. Its antigen is currently unknown. Patients were ineligible given autoimmune disease history or systemic immunosuppression. Blood draws occurred at baseline, cycle 4 day 1, and cycle 7 day 1. These data originate in a study of OX40 agonist ivuxolimab in advanced cancers. Study-level results: Among the least clonally expanded were partial responders at 0.1-3.0 mg/kg. Expanded clones were, on average, more numerous in CD8+ T cells than in CD4+.

Trimming pared 3 bases from V and 1 base from J, leaving 16 bases between. CDR3 length: 17 amino acids. Germline CDR1 reads SGDLS; CDR2 reads YYNGEE. Only in-frame clones appear in the TCRdb table, and some are missing; sequencing was by immunoSEQ multiplex PCR. The sample comprises 60,000 to 70,000 clones, 87% of which are singletons, and 3.5% to 5% rests with the top ten. This specimen was CD4+ or CD8+ T cells sorted from blood, taken in a trial of the OX40 agonist ivuxolimab. The chain combines TRBV9 with TRBJ2-2; D is perhaps TRBD2 (5 bases). This receptor was obtained from an adult with an advanced solid tumor such as melanoma, head and neck, liver or kidney cancer. Written as DNA, the CDR3 is TGTGCCAGCAGCGCCTTCCGGGATATACTGAACACCGGGGAGCTGTTTTTT. This codes for CASSAFRDILNTGELFF.